The clone carrying this T cell receptor (beta chain) has a count of ten or more. The data derive from a study of read filtering for tumor transcriptome and immune sequencing. Study details: RNA-seq yielded only about 80 to 1,400 TCR reads, IR-seq about 4 to 10.27 million.

From roughly 400 ng of RNA, a library with molecular barcoded alpha/delta and beta/gamma adaptors was made. One entry per CDR3 protein results from TCRdb running MiXCR on the reads. The repertoire has roughly 24,000 distinct CDR3 sequences, roughly an eighth of them found once; the top ten carry 66%. The specimen sequenced was a population of CD138-negative cells sorted from bone marrow. This TCR derives from a donor aged 40 or older with multiple myeloma.

CDR3 bases: TGTGCCAGCAGCCAAGATCCGGCTAGCGGGGCCGGGGAGCTGTTTTTT. Its protein is CASSQDPASGAGELFF. V and J are TRBV3-1 and TRBJ2-2; 9 bases fit TRBD2. The germline CDR1 and CDR2 sequences are LGHDT and YNNKEL (reference sequence). The CDR3 has 16 amino acids. V lost 0 bases to trimming and J lost 6 bases; unmatched junction nucleotides: 5.